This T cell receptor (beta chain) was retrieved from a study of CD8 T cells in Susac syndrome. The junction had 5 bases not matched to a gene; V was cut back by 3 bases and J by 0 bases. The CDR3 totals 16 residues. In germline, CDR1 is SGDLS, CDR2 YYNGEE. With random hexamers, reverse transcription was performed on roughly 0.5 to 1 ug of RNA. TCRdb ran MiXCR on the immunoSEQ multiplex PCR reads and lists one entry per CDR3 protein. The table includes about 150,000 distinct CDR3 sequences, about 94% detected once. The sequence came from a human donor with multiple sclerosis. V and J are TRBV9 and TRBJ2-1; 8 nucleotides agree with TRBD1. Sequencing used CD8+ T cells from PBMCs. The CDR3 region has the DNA TGTGCCAGCAGCGCCCGGACAGGGAGCTCCTACAATGAGCAGTTCTTC. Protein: CASSARTGSSYNEQFF.